A selection of T cell receptor beta chains follows, all from one sample in a study of Ad26.COV2.S vaccination and SARS-CoV-2 variants. The protocol was immunoSEQ multiplex PCR, while the TCRdb copy is restricted to in-frame clones and leaves out a portion. The sample carries under 550,000 clones, over 75% recorded once. Here the sequenced sample was peripheral blood, taken in a trial of Ad26.COV2.S vaccine versus placebo. The receptors come from a person between 18 and 60 years old who received the Ad26.COV2.S COVID-19 vaccine or a placebo. Each CDR3 is given with its conserved first and last residue. A D gene is named only where the DNA matches it firmly.

TRBD2 TRBJ2-1 TRBV5-8 CASSLEREGRDNEQFF TGTGCCAGCAGCTTGGAGCGGGAGGGCCGTGACAATGAGCAGTTCTTC
TRBD2 TRBJ2-5 TRBV4-1 CASSQGPSGRSETQYF TGCGCCAGCAGCCAAGGTCCTAGCGGGAGGTCCGAGACCCAGTACTTC
. TRBJ2-2 TRBV5-1 CASSPRGQNTGELFF TGCGCCAGCAGCCCCCGGGGACAGAACACCGGGGAGCTGTTTTTT
. TRBJ1-5 TRBV28 CASSFRTEGNQPQHF TGTGCCAGCAGTTTTAGGACGGAAGGCAATCAGCCCCAGCATTTT
TRBD2 TRBJ2-1 TRBV7-3 CASSSPRPPGGGRVDEQFF TGTGCCAGCAGCTCTCCCCGCCCACCGGGTGGCGGGAGGGTCGATGAGCAGTTCTTC
TRBD1 TRBJ1-3 TRBV30 CASDRAGNTIYF TGTGCCTCGGACAGGGCCGGAAACACCATATATTTT
TRBD1 TRBJ2-3 TRBV7-2 CASSLAQGDTQYF TGTGCCAGCAGCTTAGCACAGGGGGATACGCAGTATTTT
TRBD2 TRBJ2-1 TRBV4-1 CASSQDAGGPKYNEQFF TGCGCCAGCAGCCAAGATGCGGGAGGGCCCAAATACAATGAGCAGTTCTTC
. TRBJ2-3 TRBV27 CASTGSLSRDTQYF TGTGCCAGCACCGGAAGTCTATCTAGAGATACGCAGTATTTT
. TRBJ2-7 TRBV6-2/TRBV6-3 CASSYSLRDNREVHEQYF TGTGCCAGCAGTTACTCACTCCGGGACAATCGGGAGGTCCACGAGCAGTACTTC